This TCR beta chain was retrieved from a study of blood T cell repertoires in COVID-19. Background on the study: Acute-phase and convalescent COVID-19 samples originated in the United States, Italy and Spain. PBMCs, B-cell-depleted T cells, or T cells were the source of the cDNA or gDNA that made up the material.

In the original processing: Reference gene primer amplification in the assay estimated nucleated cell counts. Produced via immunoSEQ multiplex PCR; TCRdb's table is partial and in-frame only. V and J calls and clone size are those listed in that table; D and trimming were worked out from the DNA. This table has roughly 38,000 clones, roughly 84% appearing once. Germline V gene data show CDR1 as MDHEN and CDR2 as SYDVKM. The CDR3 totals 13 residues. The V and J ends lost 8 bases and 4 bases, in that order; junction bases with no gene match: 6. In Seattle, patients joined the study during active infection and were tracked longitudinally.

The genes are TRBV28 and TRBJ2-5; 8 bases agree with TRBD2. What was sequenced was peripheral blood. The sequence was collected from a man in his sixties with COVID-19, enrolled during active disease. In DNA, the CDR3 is TGTGCCAGCTCTCGGGGGGGCTTAGAGACCCAGTACTTC. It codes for CASSRGGLETQYF.